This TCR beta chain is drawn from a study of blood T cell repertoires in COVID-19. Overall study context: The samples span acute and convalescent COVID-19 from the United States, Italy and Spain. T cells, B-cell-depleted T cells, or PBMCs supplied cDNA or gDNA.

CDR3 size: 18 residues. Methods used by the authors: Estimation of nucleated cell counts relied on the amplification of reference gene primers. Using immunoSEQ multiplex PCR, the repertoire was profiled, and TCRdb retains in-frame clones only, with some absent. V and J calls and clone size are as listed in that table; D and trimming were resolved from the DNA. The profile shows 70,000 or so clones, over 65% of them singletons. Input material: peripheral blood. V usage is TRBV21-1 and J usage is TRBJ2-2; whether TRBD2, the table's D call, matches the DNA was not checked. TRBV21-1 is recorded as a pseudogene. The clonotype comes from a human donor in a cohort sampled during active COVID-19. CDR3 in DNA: TGTGCCAGCAGCAACCTCGCCCCTTATAGCCGTAACACCGGGGAGCTGTTTTTT. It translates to CASSNLAPYSRNTGELFF.